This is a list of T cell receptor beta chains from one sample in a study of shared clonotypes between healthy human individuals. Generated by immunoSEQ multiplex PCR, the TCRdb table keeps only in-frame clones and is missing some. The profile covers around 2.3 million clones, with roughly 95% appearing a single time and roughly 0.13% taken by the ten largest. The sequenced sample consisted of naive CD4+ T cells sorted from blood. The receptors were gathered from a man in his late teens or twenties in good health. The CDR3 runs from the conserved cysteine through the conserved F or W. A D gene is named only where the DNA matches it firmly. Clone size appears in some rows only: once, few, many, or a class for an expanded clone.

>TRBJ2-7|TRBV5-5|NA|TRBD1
TGTGCCAGCAGCTTGGACAGGGGCTCCTACGAGCAGTACTTC
CASSLDRGSYEQYF
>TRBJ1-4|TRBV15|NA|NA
TGTGCCACCAGCAGAGCTGGGAGGGTAGATGAAAAACTGTTTTTT
CATSRAGRVDEKLFF
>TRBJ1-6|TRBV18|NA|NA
TGTGCCAGGTCATCGTTCACCCTCCACTTT
CARSSFTLHF
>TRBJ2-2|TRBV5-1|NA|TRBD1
TGCGCCAGCAGCCCCCGGACAGGGGCGTTTGCCGGGGAGCTGTTTTTT
CASSPRTGAFAGELFF
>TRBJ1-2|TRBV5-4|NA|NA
TGTGCCAGCAGCCCACCGGGAGCTAACTATGGCTACACCTTC
CASSPPGANYGYTF
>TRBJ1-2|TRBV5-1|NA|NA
TGCGCCAGCAGCTTGGGGCCCGGGGCGAACTCCTATGGCTACACCTTC
CASSLGPGANSYGYTF
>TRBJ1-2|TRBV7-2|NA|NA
TGTGCCAGCAGCTTAAGTCTCGGATATGGCTACACCTTC
CASSLSLGYGYTF
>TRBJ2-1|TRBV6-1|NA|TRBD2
TGTGCCAGCAATCGACTAGCGGGCAACAATGAGCAGTTCTTC
CASNRLAGNNEQFF
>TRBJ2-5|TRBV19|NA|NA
TGTGCCAGTAGCCTCGCCCCCACAGAGACCCAGTACTTC
CASSLAPTETQYF
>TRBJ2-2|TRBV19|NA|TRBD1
TGTGCCAGTAGACAGGGGGCGGACACCGGGGAGCTGTTTTTT
CASRQGADTGELFF
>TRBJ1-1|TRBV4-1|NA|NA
TGCGCCAGCAGCCCGGGACATAAATTAGAGACTGAAGCTTTCTTT
CASSPGHKLETEAFF
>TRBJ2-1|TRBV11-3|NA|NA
TGTGCCAGCAGTCTAAGGGCACCGACCACCTACAATGAGCAGTTCTTC
CASSLRAPTTYNEQFF
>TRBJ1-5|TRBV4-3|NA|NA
TGCGCCAGCAGCCTGGAAGTGAATCAGCCCCAGCATTTT
CASSLEVNQPQHF
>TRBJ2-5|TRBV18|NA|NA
TGTGCCAGCTCACCACCGGAGGGGTTGGTGTACGCCCAGTACTTC
CASSPPEGLVYAQYF
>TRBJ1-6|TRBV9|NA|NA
TGTGCCAGCAGCGTAGACAGTAGGGGGGAAGGTTCACCCCTCCACTTT
CASSVDSRGEGSPLHF
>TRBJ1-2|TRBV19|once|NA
TGTGCCAGTAGTATGGCGGGCTATGGCTACACCTTC
CASSMAGYGYTF
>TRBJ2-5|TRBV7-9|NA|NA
TGTGCCAGCAGCCTCCTGTTGCCGCCAGAGACCCAGTACTTC
CASSLLLPPETQYF
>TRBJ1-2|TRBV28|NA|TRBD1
TGTGCCAGCAGAGACTCGACAGGGGGGGACTATGGCTACACCTTC
CASRDSTGGDYGYTF
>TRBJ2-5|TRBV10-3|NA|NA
TGTGCCATCAGTGAGTCAGGTTACCAAGAGACCCAGTACTTC
CAISESGYQETQYF
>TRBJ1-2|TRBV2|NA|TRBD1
TGTGCCAGCACGACCGACAGGGTCCACGGCTACACCTTC
CASTTDRVHGYTF
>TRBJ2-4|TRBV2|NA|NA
TGTGCCAGCAGCTTGTTCACGGGGCCCAAAAACATTCAGTACTTC
CASSLFTGPKNIQYF
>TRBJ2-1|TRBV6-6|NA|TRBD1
TGTGCCAGCAGCCCGTGGACAGGTGAGCAGTTCTTC
CASSPWTGEQFF
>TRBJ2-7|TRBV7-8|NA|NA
TGTGCCAGCAGCTATCTGGCGGAACCAACCTACGAGCAGTACTTC
CASSYLAEPTYEQYF
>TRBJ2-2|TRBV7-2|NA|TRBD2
TGTGCCAGCAGCCCCAGCGGGGGTAACACCGGGGAGCTGTTTTTT
CASSPSGGNTGELFF
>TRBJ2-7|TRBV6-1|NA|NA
TGTGCCAGCAGTGAAGTATGGACGTCGACCTACGAGCAGTACTTC
CASSEVWTSTYEQYF
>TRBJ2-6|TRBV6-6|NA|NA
TGTGCCAGCAGTTACGTCAGGCCGGGAGGGGCCAACGTCCTGACTTTC
CASSYVRPGGANVLTF
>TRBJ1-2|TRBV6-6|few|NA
TGTGCCAGCAGCTACTCTCTTACAGGAAACTATGGCTACACCTTC
CASSYSLTGNYGYTF
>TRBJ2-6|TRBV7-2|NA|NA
TGTGCCAGCAGCCAGAGCTCTGGGGCCAACGTCCTGACTTTC
CASSQSSGANVLTF
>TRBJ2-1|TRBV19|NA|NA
TGTGCCAGTAGTATAGATCATCTAGGGAGCAGTGAGCAGTTCTTC
CASSIDHLGSSEQFF
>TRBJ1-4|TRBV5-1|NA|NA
TGCGCCAGCAGCTTGGGGGACTCTGGGACGGAAAAACTGTTTTTT
CASSLGDSGTEKLFF
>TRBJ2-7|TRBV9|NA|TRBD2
TGTGCCAGCAGCGTAGGGACGTCTAGCGGACCAATCTCCTACGAGCAGTACTTC
CASSVGTSSGPISYEQYF
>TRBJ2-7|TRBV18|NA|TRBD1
TGTGCCAGCTCAGGACAGGGACCCCACGAGCAGTACTTC
CASSGQGPHEQYF
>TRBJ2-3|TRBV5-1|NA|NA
TGCGCCAGCAGCCCAAGCACAGATACGCAGTATTTT
CASSPSTDTQYF
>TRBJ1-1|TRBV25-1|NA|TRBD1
TGTGCCAGCAGTCCAACAGGGGCAAAAACTGAAGCTTTCTTT
CASSPTGAKTEAFF
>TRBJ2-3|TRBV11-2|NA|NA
TGTGCCAGCAGCCGGATACCCTCCCTCGTAGATACGCAGTATTTT
CASSRIPSLVDTQYF
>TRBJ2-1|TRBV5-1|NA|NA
TGCGCCAGCATCGACACGTTCTACAATGAGCAGTTCTTC
CASIDTFYNEQFF
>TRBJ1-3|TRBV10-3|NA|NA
TGTGCCACCGGGGGTTCTGGAAACACCATATATTTT
CATGGSGNTIYF
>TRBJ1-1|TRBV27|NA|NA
TGTGCCAGCAGTTTGATCGGGCAGGGGACTGAAGCTTTCTTT
CASSLIGQGTEAFF
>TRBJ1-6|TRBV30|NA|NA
TGTGCCTGTTCAAGCTCCTATAATTCACCCCTCCACTTT
CACSSSYNSPLHF
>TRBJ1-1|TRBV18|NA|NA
TGTGCCAGCTCACCAAGGGGGGGTGGCACTGAAGCTTTCTTT
CASSPRGGGTEAFF
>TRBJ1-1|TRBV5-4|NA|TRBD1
TGTGCCAGCAGCTATCCAAGGACAGGGGCGAACACTGAAGCTTTCTTT
CASSYPRTGANTEAFF
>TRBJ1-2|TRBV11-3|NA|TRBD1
TGTGCCAGCAGCGGACAGGGGGAACGTGGCTACACCTTC
CASSGQGERGYTF
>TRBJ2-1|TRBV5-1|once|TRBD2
TGCGCCAGCAGGGAGACTAGCGGGAGTTACAATGAGCAGTTCTTC
CASRETSGSYNEQFF
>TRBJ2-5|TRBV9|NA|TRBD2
TGTGCCAGCAGCGTAGCTACTAGCGGGAGAGAGACCCAGTACTTC
CASSVATSGRETQYF
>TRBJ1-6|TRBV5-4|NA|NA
TGTGCCAGCAGCTTGGGTACAGGGAAAGGATCACCCCTCCACTTT
CASSLGTGKGSPLHF
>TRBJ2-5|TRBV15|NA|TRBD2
TGTGCCACCAGCAGAGATCTAGCGGGAGGGGAAGAGACCCAGTACTTC
CATSRDLAGGEETQYF
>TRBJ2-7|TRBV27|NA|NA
TGTGCCAGCAGTTTTAAGGGCTATAATTTCTACGAGCAGTACTTC
CASSFKGYNFYEQYF
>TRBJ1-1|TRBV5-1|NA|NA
TGCGCCAGCAGCGCCGGCCCCGGGGGCCCTGAAGCTTTCTTT
CASSAGPGGPEAFF
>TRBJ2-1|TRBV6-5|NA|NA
TGTGCCAGCAGTACCCCCTGGGGGGCGGGAAATGAGCAGTTCTTC
CASSTPWGAGNEQFF
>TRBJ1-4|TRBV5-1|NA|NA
TGCGCCAGCAGAGAACCAGGAGGAAAAGCGTTTTTT
CASREPGGKAFF
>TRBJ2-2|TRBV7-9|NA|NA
TGTGCCAGCAGCTTCAGCGCGAACACCGGGGAGCTGTTTTTT
CASSFSANTGELFF
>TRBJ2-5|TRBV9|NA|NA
TGTGCCAGCAGCGCCCGCGTTGGCGGCCAAGAGACCCAGTACTTC
CASSARVGGQETQYF